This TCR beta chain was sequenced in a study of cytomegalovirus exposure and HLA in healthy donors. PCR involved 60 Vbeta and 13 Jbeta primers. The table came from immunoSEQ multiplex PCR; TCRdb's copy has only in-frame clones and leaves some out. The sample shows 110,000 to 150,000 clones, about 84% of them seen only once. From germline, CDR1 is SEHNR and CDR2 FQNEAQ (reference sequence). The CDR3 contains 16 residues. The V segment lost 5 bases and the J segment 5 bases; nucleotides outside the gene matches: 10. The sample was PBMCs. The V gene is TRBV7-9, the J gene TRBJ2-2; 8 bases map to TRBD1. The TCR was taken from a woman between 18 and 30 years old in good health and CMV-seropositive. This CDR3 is CASSRADRAGTGELFF. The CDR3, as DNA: TGTGCCAGCAGCAGAGCGGACAGGGCCGGGACCGGGGAGCTGTTTTTT.